This entry features one T cell receptor (beta chain) sequence. Germline V gives CDR1 SNHLY, CDR2 FYNNEI. CDR3 length: 16 residues. After removal of 5 bases from V and 1 base from J, the junction contained 3 bases not matched to a gene. This record comes from a study of technical replicates of blood from a few donors. Sequencing used immunoSEQ multiplex PCR; TCRdb keeps in-frame clones, though not all of them. The sample has around 72,000 clones; roughly 91% are singletons. The chain couples TRBV2 to TRBJ2-3, with 13 bases fitting TRBD2. The sequence was obtained from a human donor in good health. Some clones in this sample may be carry-over from other donors' samples. The sequenced sample was T cells isolated from PBMCs. CDR3 nucleotides: TGTGCCAGCAGTCCGGGACTAGCGGGGCGCACAGATACGCAGTATTTT. Protein sequence: CASSPGLAGRTDTQYF.